This TCR beta chain originates from a study of T cells after yellow fever vaccination. Whole-study findings and limits: Contaminating bulk clonotypes could be abundant in FACS-sorted repertoires.

This clonotype was seen repeatedly, ten times or more. Its cognate antigen is unknown. The V gene's germline CDR1 is SGHRS and CDR2 YFSETQ. With 4 bases removed from V and 5 bases from J, the gap between germline ends came to 12 bases. The CDR3 has 13 amino acids. TCRdb passed the 5' RACE reads through MiXCR, listing each CDR3 protein once. Here the sample spans about 400,000 distinct CDR3 sequences, approximately 5.7% being singletons. The sequences come from PBMCs, collected 5 days after the yellow fever booster vaccination. The rearrangement links TRBV5-1 to TRBJ2-5; perhaps D is TRBD1 or TRBD2 (5 bases each). The source of this sequence is a man under 40 who received the YFV17D yellow fever vaccine. The CDR3 reads CASSGTVDETQYF. As DNA, the CDR3 is TGCGCCAGCAGCGGGACGGTCGACGAGACCCAGTACTTC.